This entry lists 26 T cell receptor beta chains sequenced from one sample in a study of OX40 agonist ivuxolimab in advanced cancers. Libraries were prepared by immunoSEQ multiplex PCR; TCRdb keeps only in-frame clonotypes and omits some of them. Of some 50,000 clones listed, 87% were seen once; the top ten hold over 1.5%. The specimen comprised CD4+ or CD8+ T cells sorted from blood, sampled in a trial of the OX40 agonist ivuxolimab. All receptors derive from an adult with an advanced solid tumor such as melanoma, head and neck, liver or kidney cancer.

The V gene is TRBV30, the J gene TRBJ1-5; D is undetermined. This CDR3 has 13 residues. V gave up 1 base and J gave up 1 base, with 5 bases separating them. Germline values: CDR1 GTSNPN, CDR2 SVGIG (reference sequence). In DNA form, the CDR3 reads TGTGCCTGGAGTGAGGACAGCAATCAGCCCCAGCATTTT. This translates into CAWSEDSNQPQHF.

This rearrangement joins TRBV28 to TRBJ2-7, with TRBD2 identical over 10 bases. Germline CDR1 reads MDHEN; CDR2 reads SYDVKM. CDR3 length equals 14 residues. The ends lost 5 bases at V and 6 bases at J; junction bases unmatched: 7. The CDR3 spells CASSAPGLATEQYF. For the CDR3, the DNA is TGTGCCAGCAGTGCGCCGGGACTAGCGACCGAGCAGTACTTC.

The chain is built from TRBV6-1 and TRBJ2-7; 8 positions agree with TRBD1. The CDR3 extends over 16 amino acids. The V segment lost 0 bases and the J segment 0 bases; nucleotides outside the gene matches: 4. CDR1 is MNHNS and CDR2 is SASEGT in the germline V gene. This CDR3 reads CASSEADRAFSYEQYF. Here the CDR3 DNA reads TGTGCCAGCAGTGAAGCGGACAGGGCTTTCTCCTACGAGCAGTACTTC.

The CDR3 loop reads CASSLGLAGGRASYNEQFF. CDR3 bases: TGTGCCAGCAGCTTAGGTCTAGCGGGGGGGCGTGCCTCCTACAATGAGCAGTTCTTC. This chain connects TRBV7-2 to TRBJ2-1; 12 bases are shared with TRBD2. This CDR3 is built from 19 residues. V was pared by 1 base and J by 0 bases, with 7 bases of the junction left unmatched. The germline V gene encodes CDR1 SGHTA and CDR2 FQGNSA.

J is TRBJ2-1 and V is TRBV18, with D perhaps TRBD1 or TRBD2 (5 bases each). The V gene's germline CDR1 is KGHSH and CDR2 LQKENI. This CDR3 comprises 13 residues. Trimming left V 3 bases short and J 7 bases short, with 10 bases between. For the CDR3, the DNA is TGTGCCAGCTCACCCCCCGAGGGGAATGAGCAGTTCTTC. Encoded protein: CASSPPEGNEQFF.

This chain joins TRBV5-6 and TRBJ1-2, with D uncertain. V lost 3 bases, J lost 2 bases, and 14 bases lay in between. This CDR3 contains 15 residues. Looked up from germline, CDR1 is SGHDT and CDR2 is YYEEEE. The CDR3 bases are TGTGCCAGCAGCTACCGGCCGACGGGAAACTATGGCTACACCTTC. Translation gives CASSYRPTGNYGYTF. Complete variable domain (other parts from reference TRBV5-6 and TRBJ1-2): DAGVTQSPTHLIKTRGQQVTLRCSPKSGHDTVSWYQQALGQGPQFIFQYYEEEERQRGNFPDRFSGHQFPNYSSELNVNALLLGDSALYLCASSYRPTGNYGYTFGSGTRLTVV.

CDR3 sequence: CASADQNYEQYV. The DNA for the CDR3 is TGTGCCAGCGCCGATCAGAACTACGAGCAGTACGTC. The chain carries TRBV18 and TRBJ2-7; no reliable D call. CDR1 KGHSH and CDR2 LQKENI come from the germline V gene. The V gene lost 8 bases and the J gene lost 3 bases, with 11 bases spanning the gap. The CDR3 loop spans 12 amino acids.

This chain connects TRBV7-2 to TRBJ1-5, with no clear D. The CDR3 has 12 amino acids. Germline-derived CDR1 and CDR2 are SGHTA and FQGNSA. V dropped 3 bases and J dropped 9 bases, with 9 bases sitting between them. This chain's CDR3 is CASSFRPRPQHF. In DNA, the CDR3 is TGTGCCAGCAGCTTCAGGCCGCGGCCCCAGCATTTT.

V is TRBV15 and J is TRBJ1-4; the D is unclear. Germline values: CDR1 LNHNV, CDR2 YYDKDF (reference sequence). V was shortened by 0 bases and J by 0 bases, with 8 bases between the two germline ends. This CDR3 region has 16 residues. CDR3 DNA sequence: TGTGCCACCAGCAGAGAGCTCCGTTCAACTAATGAAAAACTGTTTTTT. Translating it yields CATSRELRSTNEKLFF. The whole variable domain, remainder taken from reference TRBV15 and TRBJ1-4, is DAMVIQNPRYQVTQFGKPVTLSCSQTLNHNVMYWYQQKSSQAPKLLFHYYDKDFNNEADTPDNFQSRRPNTSFCFLDIRSPGLGDTAMYLCATSRELRSTNEKLFFGSGTQLSVL.

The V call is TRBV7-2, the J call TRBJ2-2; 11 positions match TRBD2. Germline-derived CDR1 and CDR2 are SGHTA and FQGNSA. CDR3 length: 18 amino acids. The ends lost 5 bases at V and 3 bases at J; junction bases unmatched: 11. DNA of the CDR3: TGTGCCAGCAGCCGACTGACTAGCGGGATATTTGACACCGGGGAGCTGTTTTTT. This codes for CASSRLTSGIFDTGELFF.

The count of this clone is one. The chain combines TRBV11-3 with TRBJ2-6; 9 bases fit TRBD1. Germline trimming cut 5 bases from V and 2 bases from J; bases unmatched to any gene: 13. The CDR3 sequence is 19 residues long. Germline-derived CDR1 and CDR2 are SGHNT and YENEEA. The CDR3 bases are TGTGCCAGCAGCAACCTCCGGGGGGACAGGGAGGCTGGGGCCAACGTCCTGACTTTC. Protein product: CASSNLRGDREAGANVLTF.

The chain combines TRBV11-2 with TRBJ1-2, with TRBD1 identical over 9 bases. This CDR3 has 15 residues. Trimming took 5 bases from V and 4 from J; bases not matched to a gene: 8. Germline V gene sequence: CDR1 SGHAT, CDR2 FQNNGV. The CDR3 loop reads CASSEDRGRSYGYTF. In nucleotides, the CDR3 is TGTGCCAGCAGCGAGGACAGGGGACGGAGCTATGGCTACACCTTC.

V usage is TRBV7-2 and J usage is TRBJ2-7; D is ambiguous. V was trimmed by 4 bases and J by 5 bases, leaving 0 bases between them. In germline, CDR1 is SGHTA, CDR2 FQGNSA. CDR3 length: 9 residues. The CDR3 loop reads CASSYEQYV. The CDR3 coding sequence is TGTGCCAGCAGCTACGAGCAGTACGTC.

The CDR3 reads CASSLLEASSGNTIYF. DNA of the CDR3: TGCGCCAGCAGCCTCCTGGAGGCATCCTCTGGAAACACCATATATTTT. This chain joins TRBV5-1 and TRBJ1-3; no reliable D call. Per germline, CDR1 SGHRS and CDR2 YFSETQ. This CDR3 has 16 amino acids. V lost 4 bases, J lost 0 bases, and 14 bases lay in between. The variable domain in full, with the rest retrieved from reference TRBV5-1 and TRBJ1-3, is KAGVTQTPRYLIKTRGQQVTLSCSPISGHRSVSWYQQTPGQGLQFLFEYFSETQRNKGNFPGRFSGRQFSNSRSEMNVSTLELGDSALYLCASSLLEASSGNTIYFGEGSWLTVV.

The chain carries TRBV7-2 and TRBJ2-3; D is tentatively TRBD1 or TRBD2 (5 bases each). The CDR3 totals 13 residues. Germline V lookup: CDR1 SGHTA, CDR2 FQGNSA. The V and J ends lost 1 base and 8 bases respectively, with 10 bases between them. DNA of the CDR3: TGTGCCAGCAGCTTAGTAGTTGGGGGTACGCAGTATTTT. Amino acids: CASSLVVGGTQYF.

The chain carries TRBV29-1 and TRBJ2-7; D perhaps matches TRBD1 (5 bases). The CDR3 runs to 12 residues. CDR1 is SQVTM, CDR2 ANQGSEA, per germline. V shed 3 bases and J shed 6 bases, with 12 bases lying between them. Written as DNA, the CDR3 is TGCAGCGTTGAGTGGCAGGGCGGCGAGCAGTACGTC. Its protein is CSVEWQGGEQYV.

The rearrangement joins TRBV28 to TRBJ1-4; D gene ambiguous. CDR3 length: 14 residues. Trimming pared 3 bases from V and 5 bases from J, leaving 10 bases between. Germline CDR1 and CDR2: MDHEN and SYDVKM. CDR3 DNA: TGTGCCAGCAGTTTGAGGGCCGGGAATGAAAAACTGTTTTTT. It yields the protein CASSLRAGNEKLFF.

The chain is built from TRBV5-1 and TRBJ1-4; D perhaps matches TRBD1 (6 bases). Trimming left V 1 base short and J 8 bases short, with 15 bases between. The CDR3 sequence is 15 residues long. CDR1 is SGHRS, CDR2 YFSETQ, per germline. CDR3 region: CASSLYGGEEEKLFF. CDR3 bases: TGCGCCAGCAGCTTGTACGGGGGCGAGGAGGAAAAACTGTTTTTT. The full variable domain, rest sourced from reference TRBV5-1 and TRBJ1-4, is KAGVTQTPRYLIKTRGQQVTLSCSPISGHRSVSWYQQTPGQGLQFLFEYFSETQRNKGNFPGRFSGRQFSNSRSEMNVSTLELGDSALYLCASSLYGGEEEKLFFGSGTQLSVL.

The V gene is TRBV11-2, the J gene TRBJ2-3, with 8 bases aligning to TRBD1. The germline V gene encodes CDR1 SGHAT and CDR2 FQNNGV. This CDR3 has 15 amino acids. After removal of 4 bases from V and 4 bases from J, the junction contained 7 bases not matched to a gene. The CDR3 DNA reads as TGTGCCAGCAGCTCCCGACAGGGGCGGGCAGATACGCAGTATTTT. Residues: CASSSRQGRADTQYF.

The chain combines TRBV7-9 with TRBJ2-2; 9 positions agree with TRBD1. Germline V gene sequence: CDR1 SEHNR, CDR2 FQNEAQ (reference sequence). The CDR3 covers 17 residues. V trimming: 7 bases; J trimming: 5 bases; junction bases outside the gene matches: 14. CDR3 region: CASTRDEGQGATGELFF. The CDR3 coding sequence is TGTGCCAGCACCCGAGACGAGGGACAGGGCGCGACCGGGGAGCTGTTTTTT. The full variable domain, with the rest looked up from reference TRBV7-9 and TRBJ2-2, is DTGVSQNPRHKITKRGQNVTFRCDPISEHNRLYWYRQTLGQGPEFLTYFQNEAQLEKSRLLSDRFSAERPKGSFSTLEIQRTEQGDSAMYLCASTRDEGQGATGELFFGEGSRLTVL.

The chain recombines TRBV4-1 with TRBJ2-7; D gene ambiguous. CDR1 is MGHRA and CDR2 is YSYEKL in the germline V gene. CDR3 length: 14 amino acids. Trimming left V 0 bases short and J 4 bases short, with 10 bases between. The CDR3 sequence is CASSQDTRQYEQYV. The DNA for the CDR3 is TGCGCCAGCAGCCAAGATACAAGGCAGTACGAGCAGTACGTC.

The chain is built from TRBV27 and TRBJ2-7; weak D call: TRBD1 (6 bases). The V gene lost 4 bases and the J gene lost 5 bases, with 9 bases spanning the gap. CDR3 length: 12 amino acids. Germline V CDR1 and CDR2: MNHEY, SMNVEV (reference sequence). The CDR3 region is CASSYTGNEQYF. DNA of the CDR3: TGTGCCAGCAGTTACACAGGGAACGAGCAGTACTTC.

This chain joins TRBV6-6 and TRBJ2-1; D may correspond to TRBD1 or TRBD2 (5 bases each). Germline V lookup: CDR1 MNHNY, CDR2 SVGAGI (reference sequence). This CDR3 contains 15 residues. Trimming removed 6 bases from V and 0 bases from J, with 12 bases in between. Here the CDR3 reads CASRRDGSSYNEQFF. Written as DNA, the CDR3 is TGTGCCAGCAGACGGGACGGAAGCTCCTACAATGAGCAGTTCTTC.

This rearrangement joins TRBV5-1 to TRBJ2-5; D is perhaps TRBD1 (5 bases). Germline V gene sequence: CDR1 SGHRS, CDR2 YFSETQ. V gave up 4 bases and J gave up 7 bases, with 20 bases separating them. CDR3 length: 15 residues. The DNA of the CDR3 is TGCGCCAGCAGCAGGACCCCGGACAACTCAGGGACCCAGTACTTC. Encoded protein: CASSRTPDNSGTQYF.

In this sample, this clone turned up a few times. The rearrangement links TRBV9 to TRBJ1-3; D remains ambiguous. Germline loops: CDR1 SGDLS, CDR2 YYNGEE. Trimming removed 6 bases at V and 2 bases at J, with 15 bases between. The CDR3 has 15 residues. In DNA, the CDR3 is TGTGCCAGCAACCCCGACCCGGTACCTGGAAACACCATATATTTT. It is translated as CASNPDPVPGNTIYF. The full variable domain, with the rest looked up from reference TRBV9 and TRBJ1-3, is DSGVTQTPKHLITATGQRVTLRCSPRSGDLSVYWYQQSLDQGLQFLIQYYNGEERAKGNILERFSAQQFPDLHSELNLSSLELGDSALYFCASNPDPVPGNTIYFGEGSWLTVV.

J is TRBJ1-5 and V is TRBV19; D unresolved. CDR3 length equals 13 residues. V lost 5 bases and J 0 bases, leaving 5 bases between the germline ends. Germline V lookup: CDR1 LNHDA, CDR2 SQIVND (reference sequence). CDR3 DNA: TGTGCCAGTAGTGATTATAGCAATCAGCCCCAGCATTTT. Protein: CASSDYSNQPQHF. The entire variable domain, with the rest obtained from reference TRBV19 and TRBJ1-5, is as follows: DGGITQSPKYLFRKEGQNVTLSCEQNLNHDAMYWYRQDPGQGLRLIYYSQIVNDFQKGDIAEGYSVSREKKESFPLTVTSAQKNPTAFYLCASSDYSNQPQHFGDGTRLSIL.